Sequencing of this TCR beta chain was carried out in a study of control samples from healthy donors and cancer patients. The germline CDR1 and CDR2 sequences are SGHTA and FQGNSA. CDR3 length equals 13 residues. V was cut by 2 bases and J by 1 base, with 4 bases left in between. Produced via immunoSEQ multiplex PCR; TCRdb's table is partial and in-frame only. The table shows 94,000 or so clones, with about 88% occurring only once. The sequence came from a man aged 65 to 85 with lung cancer. Sequenced input: PBMCs. This chain links TRBV7-2 with TRBJ2-3; D gene unclear. CDR3 in amino acids: CASSLMGTDTQYF. CDR3 coding DNA: TGTGCCAGCAGCTTAATGGGCACAGATACGCAGTATTTT.